This T cell receptor beta chain was sequenced during a study of cytomegalovirus exposure and HLA in healthy donors. Findings and limits, study-wide: An Asian-associated ancestry cluster reportedly showed fewer N-insertions than the approximately 620-donor mean in a later analysis. The availability of immune exposure information extended only to CMV serostatus.

With 60 Vbeta and 13 Jbeta primers, the PCR was carried out. Measured with immunoSEQ multiplex PCR; TCRdb has only the in-frame clones, and not every one. The sample has about 200,000 clones, roughly 77% seen once. Germline assignment: CDR1 SGHTA and CDR2 FQGNSA. Trimming left V 2 bases short and J 4 bases short, with 12 bases between. The CDR3 spans 15 residues. Worth noting for this clone: What it binds is not known.

Sequenced material: PBMCs. The chain is built from TRBV7-2 and TRBJ2-1, with a tentative D call TRBD2 (6 bases). This sequence was found in a woman aged 50 to 65 in good health and CMV-seronegative. The chain's CDR3 is CASSLIRGIYNEQFF. The CDR3 coding sequence is TGTGCCAGCAGCTTAATACGGGGGATTTACAATGAGCAGTTCTTC.